This TCR beta chain was retrieved from a study of blood T cell repertoires in COVID-19. The table came from immunoSEQ multiplex PCR; TCRdb's copy has only in-frame clones and leaves some out. The sample comprises a few hundred thousand clones, 85% of which are singletons, and around 4.1% rests with the top ten. Germline lookup yields CDR1 SGDLS and CDR2 YYNGEE. The CDR3 spans 15 residues. Trimming took off 4 bases at V and 10 bases at J, with 20 bases between the two ends. The sample consisted of peripheral blood. This sequence was found in a woman between 45 and 60 years old with active or convalescent COVID-19. The J gene is TRBJ1-4, the V gene TRBV9; D unresolved. The CDR3 nucleotides read TGTGCCAGCAGCCCCCCCGGAGAACGGTACGGAAAACTGTTTTTT. Encoded protein: CASSPPGERYGKLFF.